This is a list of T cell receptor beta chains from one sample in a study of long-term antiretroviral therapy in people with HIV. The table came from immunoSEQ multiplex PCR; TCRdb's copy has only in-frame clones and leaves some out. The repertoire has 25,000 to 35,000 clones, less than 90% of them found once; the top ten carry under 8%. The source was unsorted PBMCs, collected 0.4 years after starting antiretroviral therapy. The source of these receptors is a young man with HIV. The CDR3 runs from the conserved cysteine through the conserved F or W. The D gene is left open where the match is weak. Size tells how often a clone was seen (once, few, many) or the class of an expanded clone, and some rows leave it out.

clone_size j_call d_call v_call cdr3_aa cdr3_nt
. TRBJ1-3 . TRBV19 CASRGAGNTIYF TGTGCCAGTCGGGGCGCTGGAAACACCATATATTTT
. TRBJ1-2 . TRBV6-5 CASRSSGGHYGYTF TGTGCCAGCAGGTCGTCAGGAGGCCACTATGGCTACACCTTC
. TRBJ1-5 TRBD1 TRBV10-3 CAIKGDSDSNQPQHF TGTGCCATCAAAGGGGACAGCGATAGCAATCAGCCCCAGCATTTT
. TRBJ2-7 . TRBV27 CASSLGGITYEQYF TGTGCCAGCAGTTTAGGAGGCATCACCTACGAGCAGTACTTC
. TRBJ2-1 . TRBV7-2 CASSTDSSYNEQFF TGTGCCAGCAGTACTGACTCCTCCTACAATGAGCAGTTCTTC
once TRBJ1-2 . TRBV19 CAGGGVYGYTF TGTGCCGGCGGGGGAGTCTATGGCTACACCTTC
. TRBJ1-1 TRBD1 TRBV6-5 CASSYSDRGNTEAFF TGTGCCAGCAGTTACTCTGACAGGGGGAACACTGAAGCTTTCTTT
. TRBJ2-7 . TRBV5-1 CASSFLPTTYEQYF TGCGCCAGCAGCTTCCTACCTACCACCTACGAGCAGTACTTC
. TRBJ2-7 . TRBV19 CASSSLPQGNEQYF TGTGCCAGTAGTTCTTTACCTCAGGGGAACGAGCAGTACTTC
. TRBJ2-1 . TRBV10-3 CAISEEGTPRYNEQFF TGTGCCATCAGTGAGGAGGGTACACCCCGTTACAATGAGCAGTTCTTC
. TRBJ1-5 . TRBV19 CASSIVGGSNQPQHF TGTGCCAGTAGTATAGTGGGGGGAAGTAATCAGCCCCAGCATTTT
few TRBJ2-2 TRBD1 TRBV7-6 CASSYGQGFGGELFF TGTGCCAGCAGCTACGGACAGGGGTTTGGCGGGGAGCTGTTTTTT
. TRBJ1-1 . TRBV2 CASSEAGGEGSTEAFF TGTGCCAGCAGTGAAGCCGGTGGGGAGGGGTCCACTGAAGCTTTCTTT
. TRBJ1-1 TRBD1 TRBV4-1 CASSQRSGQGNTEAFF TGCGCCAGCAGCCAAAGATCGGGACAGGGAAACACTGAAGCTTTCTTT
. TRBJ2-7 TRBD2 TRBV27 CASHLAGVSYEQYF TGTGCCAGCCACCTAGCGGGAGTTTCCTACGAGCAGTACTTC
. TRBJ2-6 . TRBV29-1 CSVASGANVLTF TGCAGCGTTGCCTCGGGGGCCAACGTCCTGACTTTC
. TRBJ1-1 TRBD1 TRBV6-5 CASSLGTANTEAFF TGTGCCAGCAGCCTGGGGACAGCGAACACTGAAGCTTTCTTT
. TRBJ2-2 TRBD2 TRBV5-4 CASSSSGPLTGELFF TGTGCCAGCAGCTCTAGCGGCCCCCTTACCGGGGAGCTGTTTTTT
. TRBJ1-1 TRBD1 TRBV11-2 CASSFGRQGVTEAFF TGTGCCAGCAGCTTTGGGCGACAGGGAGTTACTGAAGCTTTCTTT
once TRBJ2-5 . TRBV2 CASSELGLKETQYF TGTGCCAGCAGTGAATTGGGGCTGAAAGAGACCCAGTACTTC
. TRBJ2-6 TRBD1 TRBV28 CASSSGTGLPGANVLTF TGTGCCAGCAGCTCCGGGACAGGCCTTCCTGGGGCCAACGTCCTGACTTTC
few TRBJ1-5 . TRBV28 CASRWENQPQHF TGTGCCAGTAGGTGGGAAAATCAGCCCCAGCATTTT
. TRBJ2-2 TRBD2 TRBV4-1 CASSHTGTSQWELFF TGCGCCAGCAGCCACACCGGGACTAGTCAGTGGGAGCTGTTTTTT
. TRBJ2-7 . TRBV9 CASSATHGGHEQYF TGTGCCAGCAGCGCCACACACGGGGGCCACGAGCAGTACTTC
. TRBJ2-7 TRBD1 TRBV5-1 CASSFSGGEQYF TGCGCCAGCAGCTTCTCAGGGGGCGAGCAGTACTTC
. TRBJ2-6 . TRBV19 CASIPRWGHVNNVLTF TGTGCCAGTATACCTCGGTGGGGACATGTCAACAACGTCCTGACTTTC
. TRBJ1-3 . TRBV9 CASSPVSGNTIYF TGTGCCAGCAGCCCCGTCTCTGGAAACACCATATATTTT
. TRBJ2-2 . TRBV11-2 CASSERPPGENTGELFF TGTGCCAGCAGCGAGAGGCCGCCGGGAGAGAACACCGGGGAGCTGTTTTTT
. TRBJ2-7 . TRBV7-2 CASSLSPRSSYEQYF TGTGCCAGCAGCTTATCTCCACGAAGCTCCTACGAGCAGTACTTC
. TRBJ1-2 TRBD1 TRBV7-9 CASSLSAGTGGDGYTF TGTGCCAGCAGCTTATCTGCCGGGACAGGGGGCGATGGCTACACCTTC
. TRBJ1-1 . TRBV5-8 CASSSLAGNTEAFF TGTGCCAGCAGCTCCCTGGCAGGGAACACTGAAGCTTTCTTT
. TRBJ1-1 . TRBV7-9 CASSLDRSEGEAFF TGTGCCAGCAGCTTAGACAGGAGTGAGGGTGAAGCTTTCTTT
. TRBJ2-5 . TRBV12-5 CASGFRETQYF TGTGCTAGTGGTTTCCGGGAGACCCAGTACTTC
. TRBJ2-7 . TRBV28 CASSLQGREQYF TGTGCCAGCAGCCTACAGGGGAGGGAGCAGTACTTC
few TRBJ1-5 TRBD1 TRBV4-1 CASSRQGSNQPQHF TGCGCCAGCAGCCGACAGGGAAGCAATCAGCCCCAGCATTTT
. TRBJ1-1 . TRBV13 CASSLVDSAEVGTEAFF TGTGCCAGCAGCTTAGTCGACAGCGCAGAGGTAGGGACTGAAGCTTTCTTT
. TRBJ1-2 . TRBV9 CASSVGRDFNYGYTF TGTGCCAGCAGCGTAGGCAGGGATTTTAACTATGGCTACACCTTC
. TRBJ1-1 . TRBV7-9 CASSGSRNTEAFF TGTGCCAGCAGCGGGTCCAGGAACACTGAAGCTTTCTTT
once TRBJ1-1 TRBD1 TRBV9 CASSARDRANTEAFF TGTGCCAGCAGCGCCCGGGACAGGGCGAACACTGAAGCTTTCTTT
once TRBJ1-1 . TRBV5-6 CASSPLETRNTEAFF TGTGCCAGCAGCCCGCTTGAAACCAGGAACACTGAAGCTTTCTTT
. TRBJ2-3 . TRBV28 CASNQADFYTDTQYF TGTGCCAGCAATCAAGCGGACTTCTACACAGATACGCAGTATTTT
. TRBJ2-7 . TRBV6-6 CASTLAPTSIEQYF TGTGCCAGCACCTTAGCCCCGACGAGCATCGAGCAGTACTTC
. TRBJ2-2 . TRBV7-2 CASSLFPKFSQGYGGELFF TGTGCCAGCAGCTTATTTCCCAAATTTTCACAGGGTTATGGCGGGGAGCTGTTTTTT
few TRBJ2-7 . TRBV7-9 CASSPGPSYEQYF TGTGCCAGCAGCCCGGGACCCTCCTACGAGCAGTACTTC
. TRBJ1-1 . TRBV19 CASSIGPSNTEAFF TGTGCCAGTAGTATTGGGCCTTCGAACACTGAAGCTTTCTTT
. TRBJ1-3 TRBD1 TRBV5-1 CASSADRAPSGNTIYF TGCGCCAGCAGCGCGGACAGGGCGCCATCTGGAAACACCATATATTTT
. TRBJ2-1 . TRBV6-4 CASSSGSSYNEQFF TGTGCCAGCAGTAGCGGCAGCTCCTACAATGAGCAGTTCTTC
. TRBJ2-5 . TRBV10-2 CASFRSVGVETQYF TGCGCCAGCTTTAGGTCTGTCGGCGTGGAGACCCAGTACTTC
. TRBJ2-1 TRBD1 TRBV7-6 CASSLLGTGEYEQFF TGTGCCAGCAGCTTACTGGGGACAGGGGAGTATGAGCAGTTCTTC
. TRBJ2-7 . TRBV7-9 CASSSGRMSSYEQYF TGTGCCAGCAGCTCCGGACGGATGAGCTCCTACGAGCAGTACTTC
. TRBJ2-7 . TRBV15 CATSARPTRSYEQYF TGTGCCACCAGCGCCCGACCGACCAGATCCTACGAGCAGTACTTC
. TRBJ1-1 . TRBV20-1 CSALHGAFF TGCAGTGCTTTACACGGGGCTTTCTTT
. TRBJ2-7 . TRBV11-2 CASSLGTGYEQYF TGTGCCAGCAGCTTAGGAACAGGCTACGAGCAGTACTTC
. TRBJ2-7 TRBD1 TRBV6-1 CASSEGTGASYEQYF TGTGCCAGCAGTGAAGGGACAGGGGCCTCCTACGAGCAGTACTTC